A selection of T cell receptor beta chains follows, all from one sample in a study of cytomegalovirus exposure and HLA in healthy donors. Measured with immunoSEQ multiplex PCR; TCRdb has only the in-frame clones, and not every one. The sample records more than 85,000 clones, approximately 9% being singletons. Sequences were obtained from PBMCs. The source is a man in his fifties or sixties in good health and CMV-seropositive. CDR3s leave out the opening cysteine and the closing phenylalanine or tryptophan.

V gene: TRBV9
J gene: TRBJ2-1
CDR3 protein: ASSVSGTGGLNEQF

V gene: TRBV19
J gene: TRBJ2-1
CDR3 protein: ASSRDRVFDEQF

V gene: TRBV4-3
J gene: TRBJ2-2
CDR3 protein: ASSRVRDRSITGELF

V gene: TRBV30
J gene: TRBJ1-2
CDR3 protein: AWSGGRRGARGYT

V gene: TRBV5-5
J gene: TRBJ2-7
CDR3 protein: ASASAGGSYEQY

V gene: TRBV5-5
J gene: TRBJ1-5
CDR3 protein: ASSSLLNQPQH

V gene: TRBV5-4
J gene: TRBJ2-1
CDR3 protein: ASSVAPMNEQF

V gene: TRBV30
J gene: TRBJ1-1
CDR3 protein: AWRDRGHAF

V gene: TRBV28
J gene: TRBJ2-5
CDR3 protein: ASSHHSETQY

V gene: TRBV14
J gene: TRBJ2-7
CDR3 protein: ASSLRQVGREQY

V gene: TRBV6-1
J gene: TRBJ1-6
CDR3 protein: ASSEITVSSPLH

V gene: TRBV5-4
J gene: TRBJ2-7
CDR3 protein: ASSLDPRGQSSYEQY

V gene: TRBV18
J gene: TRBJ2-3
CDR3 protein: ASLISPTADTQY

V gene: TRBV30
J gene: TRBJ2-1
CDR3 protein: AGEREGAAEQF

V gene: TRBV7-9
J gene: TRBJ2-7
CDR3 protein: ASRPLGGAGYEQY

V gene: TRBV11-3
J gene: TRBJ2-3
CDR3 protein: ASSSRGAGRPDTQY

V gene: TRBV28
J gene: TRBJ2-3
CDR3 protein: ASPKAAGRIDTQY

V gene: TRBV5-1
J gene: TRBJ2-2
CDR3 protein: ASSLAAGGSTGELF

V gene: TRBV7-2
J gene: TRBJ1-5
CDR3 protein: ASSRQGGPGPQH

V gene: TRBV25-1
J gene: TRBJ2-5
CDR3 protein: ASSERDRAIGETQY

V gene: TRBV5-1
J gene: TRBJ1-2
CDR3 protein: ASSLSAANYGYT

V gene: TRBV2
J gene: TRBJ2-2
CDR3 protein: ASRGGRVFTGELF

V gene: TRBV2
J gene: TRBJ2-5
CDR3 protein: ASSRPGQGIGQTQY

V gene: TRBV5-8
J gene: TRBJ2-1
CDR3 protein: ASSLGLATNEQF

V gene: TRBV7-8
J gene: TRBJ2-1
CDR3 protein: ASSLKAGLAGKEQF

V gene: TRBV4-3
J gene: TRBJ2-2
CDR3 protein: ASSQDRLAGTGELF

V gene: TRBV6-5
J gene: TRBJ2-7
CDR3 protein: ASSRGTGGIEQY

V gene: TRBV6-5
J gene: TRBJ1-4
CDR3 protein: ASSYSGEPHNEKLF

V gene: TRBV5-1
J gene: TRBJ2-3
CDR3 protein: ASSLQGPEDTQY

V gene: TRBV27
J gene: TRBJ2-5
CDR3 protein: ASSLSVGGTGARETQY

V gene: TRBV29-1
J gene: TRBJ2-2
CDR3 protein: SVVTGGSGELF

V gene: TRBV4-2
J gene: TRBJ2-7
CDR3 protein: ASSQAGLAGYEQY

V gene: TRBV7-9
J gene: TRBJ2-2
CDR3 protein: ASSPTDSNTGELF

V gene: TRBV20-1
J gene: TRBJ2-7
CDR3 protein: SARLASEQY

V gene: TRBV5-6
J gene: TRBJ2-7
CDR3 protein: ASSGRPGQGYEQY

V gene: TRBV7-9
J gene: TRBJ2-5
CDR3 protein: ASSWTATSGLETQY

V gene: TRBV7-2
J gene: TRBJ1-5
CDR3 protein: ASSLFDGSNQPQH

V gene: TRBV28
J gene: TRBJ2-5
CDR3 protein: ASSFVGQGFGETQY

V gene: TRBV6-1
J gene: TRBJ2-7
CDR3 protein: ASSEGTNRAYEQY

V gene: TRBV7-3
J gene: TRBJ2-7
CDR3 protein: ASSLLGPYEQY

V gene: TRBV2
J gene: TRBJ2-2
CDR3 protein: ASSDSRIGELF

V gene: TRBV6-5
J gene: TRBJ2-7
CDR3 protein: ASSPGGGEQY

V gene: TRBV27
J gene: TRBJ1-1
CDR3 protein: ASTPRAGLNTEAF

V gene: TRBV19
J gene: TRBJ2-3
CDR3 protein: ASSISEGAGDTQY

V gene: TRBV6-6
J gene: TRBJ2-2
CDR3 protein: ASSDRGNTGELF